The sequence of this TCR beta chain was determined in a study of cytomegalovirus exposure and HLA in healthy donors. PCR used 60 Vbeta primers and 13 Jbeta primers. TCRdb's copy holds only in-frame clones and misses some; the assay was immunoSEQ multiplex PCR. The table includes 120,000 or so clones, around 84% detected once. Points from the study as a whole: Presence/absence analyses assumed roughly uniform sequencing depth across donors. Researchers reported from a later analysis that most CMV-associated TCR beta chains appeared HLA-restricted.

Comments on this clone: The target antigen is unknown.

This TCR came from a middle-aged woman in good health and CMV-seronegative. The material sequenced was PBMCs.

CDR3 coding DNA: TGTGCCAGCAGCCCGCTACAGGGTGGCGGTCTCGAGCAGTACTTC. This sequence encodes CASSPLQGGGLEQYF. The chain uses TRBV11-2 and TRBJ2-7, with D maybe TRBD1 (6 bases). The V end was cut by 5 bases, the J end by 6 bases, with 20 bases between. This CDR3 comprises 15 residues. Germline V lookup: CDR1 SGHAT, CDR2 FQNNGV.